What follows is one TCR beta chain and its context. This entry is derived from a study of blood T cell repertoires in COVID-19. Overall study context: Whether acute or convalescent, the COVID-19 samples came from the United States, Italy and Spain.

In the original workflow: Reference gene primer amplification gave nucleated cell count estimates. Sequencing was performed with immunoSEQ multiplex PCR; in TCRdb, only in-frame clones are kept and a portion is missing. V, J and clone size reflect that table, while D and trimming were determined from the DNA. The sample has hundreds of thousands of clones, about 86% seen once. The study recruited people aged roughly 18 to 89 years across approximately 23 US areas. Material for sequencing was PBMCs or T cells enriched from blood (not recorded which). This TCR came from a woman between 25 and 40 years old who had been exposed to COVID-19.

CDR3 bases: TGTGCCAGCAGACAGGACGTGCTATGGGGTTATGGCTACACCTTC. It yields the protein CASRQDVLWGYGYTF. The chain links TRBV2 to TRBJ1-2, with a possible D match to TRBD1 (5 bases). The germline gives CDR1 SNHLY, CDR2 FYNNEI. The V end lost 6 bases, the J end lost 5 bases, and 19 bases lay between the germline ends. The CDR3 has 15 residues.